This is a list of T cell receptor beta chains from one sample in a study of Ad26.COV2.S vaccination and SARS-CoV-2 variants. Clones were read by immunoSEQ multiplex PCR, and TCRdb kept only the in-frame ones, dropping some. The repertoire holds hundreds of thousands of clones, with 92% as singletons. The sample was peripheral blood, taken after recovery from COVID-19. These receptors came from a human donor who had recovered from COVID-19. Each CDR3 is given with its conserved first and last residue. The D gene is left open where the match is weak. A clone size is listed for some rows: how often the clone was seen (once, few, many), or a class if it is expanded.

v_gene: TRBV7-2; d_gene: TRBD2; j_gene: TRBJ2-5; abundance: NA; CDR3aa: CASNKLAAQETQYF; CDR3nt: TGTGCCAGCAACAAACTAGCGGCTCAAGAGACCCAGTACTTC
v_gene: TRBV6-6; d_gene: NA; j_gene: TRBJ2-1; abundance: NA; CDR3aa: CASSQGHTTTQSEQFF; CDR3nt: TGTGCCAGCAGTCAGGGACATACTACAACCCAATCTGAGCAGTTCTTC
v_gene: TRBV12-3/TRBV12-4; d_gene: TRBD1; j_gene: TRBJ1-5; abundance: NA; CDR3aa: CASSGTGDQPQHF; CDR3nt: TGTGCCAGCAGTGGGACAGGTGATCAGCCCCAGCATTTT
v_gene: TRBV28; d_gene: TRBD1; j_gene: TRBJ2-3; abundance: NA; CDR3aa: CASRGQGNVNTQYF; CDR3nt: TGTGCCAGCAGGGGACAGGGGAATGTGAATACGCAGTATTTT
v_gene: TRBV5-1; d_gene: TRBD1; j_gene: TRBJ1-2; abundance: NA; CDR3aa: CASSPSAGGVGGYTF; CDR3nt: TGCGCCAGCAGTCCCTCGGCAGGGGGCGTAGGTGGCTACACCTTC
v_gene: TRBV27; d_gene: NA; j_gene: TRBJ1-1; abundance: NA; CDR3aa: CASRLGMNTEAFF; CDR3nt: TGTGCCAGCAGGCTAGGTATGAACACTGAAGCTTTCTTT
v_gene: TRBV19; d_gene: TRBD2; j_gene: TRBJ2-2; abundance: NA; CDR3aa: CASSTGLAGGTNTGELFF; CDR3nt: TGTGCCAGTAGTACGGGACTAGCGGGGGGGACGAACACCGGGGAGCTGTTTTTT
v_gene: TRBV7-7; d_gene: TRBD2; j_gene: TRBJ2-1; abundance: NA; CDR3aa: CASSEGTSGGAMYNEQFF; CDR3nt: TGTGCCAGCAGCGAAGGGACTAGCGGGGGGGCCATGTACAATGAGCAGTTCTTC
v_gene: TRBV11-2; d_gene: NA; j_gene: TRBJ1-6; abundance: NA; CDR3aa: CASSLRQGNSPLHF; CDR3nt: TGTGCCAGCAGCTTAAGGCAGGGAAATTCACCCCTCCACTTT
v_gene: TRBV6-1; d_gene: NA; j_gene: TRBJ2-7; abundance: NA; CDR3aa: CASSELLFRGPSYEQYF; CDR3nt: TGTGCCAGCAGTGAGTTACTCTTCCGGGGCCCTTCCTACGAGCAGTACTTC
v_gene: TRBV6-5; d_gene: NA; j_gene: TRBJ2-3; abundance: NA; CDR3aa: CASSYGYGGTDTQYF; CDR3nt: TGTGCCAGCAGTTACGGATACGGGGGCACAGATACGCAGTATTTT
v_gene: TRBV28; d_gene: TRBD2; j_gene: TRBJ2-3; abundance: NA; CDR3aa: CASKLSGANTDTQYF; CDR3nt: TGTGCCAGCAAATTGAGCGGGGCTAACACAGATACGCAGTATTTT
v_gene: TRBV7-9; d_gene: NA; j_gene: TRBJ2-3; abundance: NA; CDR3aa: CASSPVGQTDTQYF; CDR3nt: TGTGCCAGCAGCCCCGTAGGGCAAACAGATACGCAGTATTTT
v_gene: TRBV7-9; d_gene: TRBD2; j_gene: TRBJ2-3; abundance: NA; CDR3aa: CASSHPAGGRTDTQYF; CDR3nt: TGTGCCAGCAGCCATCCTGCGGGGGGGCGGACAGATACGCAGTATTTT
v_gene: TRBV27; d_gene: TRBD2; j_gene: TRBJ2-5; abundance: NA; CDR3aa: CASSRSGLVGETQYF; CDR3nt: TGTGCCAGCAGTCGATCGGGACTAGTAGGAGAGACCCAGTACTTC
v_gene: TRBV4-1; d_gene: NA; j_gene: TRBJ2-1; abundance: NA; CDR3aa: CASSQETRGGEQFF; CDR3nt: TGCGCCAGCAGCCAAGAAACTCGGGGCGGGGAGCAGTTCTTC
v_gene: TRBV5-6; d_gene: NA; j_gene: TRBJ1-3; abundance: NA; CDR3aa: CASSYSDRFSGNTIYF; CDR3nt: TGTGCCAGCAGTTACTCAGACAGGTTCTCTGGAAACACCATATATTTT
v_gene: TRBV27; d_gene: NA; j_gene: TRBJ1-2; abundance: NA; CDR3aa: CASRTGYGYTF; CDR3nt: TGTGCCAGCAGAACAGGGTATGGCTACACCTTC
v_gene: TRBV7-9; d_gene: NA; j_gene: TRBJ1-2; abundance: NA; CDR3aa: CASSTRGYGYTF; CDR3nt: TGTGCCAGCAGCACTCGAGGGTATGGCTACACCTTC
v_gene: TRBV19; d_gene: NA; j_gene: TRBJ1-5; abundance: NA; CDR3aa: CASSIGGYSNQPQHF; CDR3nt: TGTGCCAGTAGCATTGGGGGGTATAGCAATCAGCCCCAGCATTTT
v_gene: TRBV7-2; d_gene: TRBD2; j_gene: TRBJ2-3; abundance: NA; CDR3aa: CASSKRGAYTDTQYF; CDR3nt: TGTGCCAGCAGCAAGCGGGGGGCGTACACAGATACGCAGTATTTT
v_gene: TRBV6-2/TRBV6-3; d_gene: NA; j_gene: TRBJ1-4; abundance: NA; CDR3aa: CASSYAFQEKLFF; CDR3nt: TGTGCCAGCAGTTACGCATTTCAGGAAAAACTGTTTTTT
v_gene: TRBV20-1; d_gene: NA; j_gene: TRBJ2-2; abundance: NA; CDR3aa: CSASGSSGELFF; CDR3nt: TGCAGTGCTAGTGGTAGTTCCGGGGAGCTGTTTTTT
v_gene: TRBV25-1; d_gene: NA; j_gene: TRBJ1-3; abundance: once; CDR3aa: CASSRDGNTIYF; CDR3nt: TGTGCCAGCAGTAGGGATGGAAACACCATATATTTT
v_gene: TRBV4-1; d_gene: NA; j_gene: TRBJ2-7; abundance: NA; CDR3aa: CASSSPVAYEQYF; CDR3nt: TGCGCCAGCAGCTCCCCGGTGGCCTACGAGCAGTACTTC
v_gene: TRBV4-1; d_gene: TRBD2; j_gene: TRBJ2-1; abundance: NA; CDR3aa: CASSQLRTSGHYNEQFF; CDR3nt: TGCGCCAGCAGCCAGCTCCGTACTAGCGGGCATTACAATGAGCAGTTCTTC
v_gene: TRBV5-4; d_gene: NA; j_gene: TRBJ2-3; abundance: NA; CDR3aa: CASSLPGAYITDTQYF; CDR3nt: TGTGCCAGCAGCCTGCCGGGCGCGTATATTACAGATACGCAGTATTTT
v_gene: TRBV6-1; d_gene: TRBD1; j_gene: TRBJ1-5; abundance: NA; CDR3aa: CASSGLRDRVGQPQHF; CDR3nt: TGTGCCAGCAGTGGCCTCCGGGACAGGGTCGGTCAGCCCCAGCATTTT
v_gene: TRBV6-5; d_gene: NA; j_gene: TRBJ2-5; abundance: NA; CDR3aa: CASSLDKVQETQYF; CDR3nt: TGTGCCAGCAGCCTCGACAAAGTACAAGAGACCCAGTACTTC
v_gene: TRBV7-6; d_gene: TRBD1; j_gene: TRBJ2-7; abundance: NA; CDR3aa: CASSPRAAGTGRNSYEQYF; CDR3nt: TGTGCCAGCAGCCCGAGAGCCGCCGGGACAGGGCGGAACTCCTACGAGCAGTACTTC
v_gene: TRBV5-1; d_gene: NA; j_gene: TRBJ2-4; abundance: NA; CDR3aa: CASSLGGELAKNIQYF; CDR3nt: TGCGCCAGCAGCTTGGGAGGAGAACTAGCCAAAAACATTCAGTACTTC
v_gene: TRBV7-6; d_gene: NA; j_gene: TRBJ2-3; abundance: NA; CDR3aa: CASSQEKSQYF; CDR3nt: TGTGCCAGCAGCCAAGAAAAATCGCAGTATTTT
v_gene: TRBV5-1; d_gene: TRBD2; j_gene: TRBJ2-5; abundance: NA; CDR3aa: CASEKGQAGVKETQYF; CDR3nt: TGCGCCAGCGAAAAAGGCCAGGCGGGGGTAAAAGAGACCCAGTACTTC
v_gene: TRBV19; d_gene: TRBD1; j_gene: TRBJ2-2; abundance: NA; CDR3aa: CASSTLGTGGPGELFF; CDR3nt: TGTGCCAGTAGCACGCTTGGGACAGGGGGCCCCGGGGAGCTGTTTTTT
v_gene: TRBV12-3/TRBV12-4; d_gene: NA; j_gene: TRBJ2-1; abundance: few; CDR3aa: CASSWTDSNEQFF; CDR3nt: TGTGCCAGCAGCTGGACGGACAGCAATGAGCAGTTCTTC
v_gene: TRBV3-1/TRBV3-2; d_gene: NA; j_gene: TRBJ2-2; abundance: NA; CDR3aa: CASSQAAGIGGELFF; CDR3nt: TGTGCCAGCAGCCAAGCGGCGGGGATAGGCGGGGAGCTGTTTTTT
v_gene: TRBV6-2/TRBV6-3; d_gene: NA; j_gene: TRBJ1-5; abundance: NA; CDR3aa: CASSTTGGGQPQHF; CDR3nt: TGTGCCAGCAGTACCACCGGGGGTGGTCAGCCCCAGCATTTT
v_gene: TRBV12-3/TRBV12-4; d_gene: NA; j_gene: TRBJ1-2; abundance: NA; CDR3aa: CASSLARDYGYTF; CDR3nt: TGTGCCAGCAGTTTAGCAAGGGACTATGGCTACACCTTC
v_gene: TRBV5-5; d_gene: TRBD1; j_gene: TRBJ1-5; abundance: once; CDR3aa: CASSLDRANQPQHF; CDR3nt: TGTGCCAGCAGCTTAGACAGGGCTAATCAGCCCCAGCATTTT
v_gene: TRBV18; d_gene: NA; j_gene: TRBJ1-4; abundance: NA; CDR3aa: CASSPQGRGRATNEKLFF; CDR3nt: TGTGCCAGCTCACCACAAGGCAGGGGAAGAGCAACTAATGAAAAACTGTTTTTT
v_gene: TRBV19; d_gene: NA; j_gene: TRBJ2-1; abundance: NA; CDR3aa: CASRPGHQDNEQFF; CDR3nt: TGTGCCAGTAGACCGGGACACCAAGACAATGAGCAGTTCTTC
v_gene: TRBV10-1; d_gene: NA; j_gene: TRBJ2-7; abundance: NA; CDR3aa: CASSEGPSYEQYF; CDR3nt: TGCGCCAGCAGTGAGGGACCAAGCTACGAGCAGTACTTC
v_gene: TRBV10-3; d_gene: TRBD1; j_gene: TRBJ2-1; abundance: once; CDR3aa: CAISDRTGTPSYNEQFF; CDR3nt: TGTGCCATCAGTGATAGGACAGGAACTCCTTCCTACAATGAGCAGTTCTTC
v_gene: TRBV4-2; d_gene: TRBD2; j_gene: TRBJ2-3; abundance: NA; CDR3aa: CASSQEPGTSRDTQYF; CDR3nt: TGTGCCAGCAGCCAGGAACCCGGGACTAGCAGAGATACGCAGTATTTT
v_gene: TRBV7-9; d_gene: TRBD1; j_gene: TRBJ1-2; abundance: NA; CDR3aa: CASSSGQGYGYTF; CDR3nt: TGTGCCAGCAGCTCGGGACAGGGATATGGCTACACCTTC
v_gene: TRBV6-1; d_gene: NA; j_gene: TRBJ2-1; abundance: NA; CDR3aa: CASSERGDSYNEQFF; CDR3nt: TGTGCCAGCAGTGAACGCGGGGACTCCTACAATGAGCAGTTCTTC
v_gene: TRBV9; d_gene: NA; j_gene: TRBJ1-2; abundance: NA; CDR3aa: CASSVDSGYRAF; CDR3nt: TGTGCCAGCAGCGTGGATTCGGGTTATAGAGCGTTC
v_gene: TRBV5-1; d_gene: NA; j_gene: TRBJ1-1; abundance: NA; CDR3aa: CASSSEGGLVNTEAFF; CDR3nt: TGCGCCAGCAGCTCGGAGGGGGGGCTGGTGAACACTGAAGCTTTCTTT
v_gene: TRBV18; d_gene: TRBD1; j_gene: TRBJ1-1; abundance: NA; CDR3aa: CASSPTGVDTEAFF; CDR3nt: TGTGCCAGCTCCCCGACAGGGGTGGACACTGAAGCTTTCTTT
v_gene: TRBV3-1/TRBV3-2; d_gene: NA; j_gene: TRBJ1-1; abundance: NA; CDR3aa: CASSQVRGTEAFF; CDR3nt: TGTGCCAGCAGCCAAGTCCGGGGTACTGAAGCTTTCTTT